This passage covers 5 T cell receptor beta chains from one sample sequenced in a study of OX40 agonist ivuxolimab in advanced cancers. Sequenced by immunoSEQ multiplex PCR; TCRdb stores in-frame clones only, minus some. This table has roughly 56,000 clones, less than 90% appearing once. Sequencing used CD4+ or CD8+ T cells sorted from blood, obtained in a trial of the OX40 agonist ivuxolimab. These receptor sequences come from an adult with an advanced solid tumor such as melanoma, head and neck, liver or kidney cancer.

The chain recombines TRBV7-2 with TRBJ1-3; TRBD1 matches at 10 bases. Germline V gene sequence: CDR1 SGHTA, CDR2 FQGNSA. J was trimmed by 4 bases and V by 1 base; bases with no gene match: 4. The CDR3 is 16 residues long. The CDR3, as DNA: TGTGCCAGCAGCTTAGTAGGGACAGGGGTAGGAAACACCATATATTTT. Protein: CASSLVGTGVGNTIYF.

V usage is TRBV5-1 and J usage is TRBJ2-1; 9 positions agree with TRBD2. The germline gives CDR1 SGHRS, CDR2 YFSETQ. Trimming cost V 2 bases and J 0 bases; bases outside gene matches: 0. The CDR3 length is 15 residues. CDR3 sequence: CASSFSGSSYNEQFF. The CDR3 bases are TGCGCCAGCAGCTTTAGCGGGAGCTCCTACAATGAGCAGTTCTTC.

This clone was counted a few times. The J gene is TRBJ1-1, the V gene TRBV2, with 7 bases fitting TRBD1. Germline-derived CDR1 and CDR2 are SNHLY and FYNNEI. The CDR3 is 15 residues long. Trimming took 4 bases from V and 1 from J; bases not matched to a gene: 6. In nucleotides, the CDR3 is TGTGCCAGCAGTGCAGGAGGGACAGCGAACACTGAAGCTTTCTTT. Translation gives CASSAGGTANTEAFF.

The J gene is TRBJ2-3, the V gene TRBV29-1, with D possibly TRBD1 on 5 matching bases. V was pared by 2 bases and J by 3 bases, with 9 bases between. In germline, CDR1 is SQVTM, CDR2 ANQGSEA. The CDR3 consists of 13 residues. This CDR3 reads CSVEYTGTDTQYF. The CDR3 nucleotides read TGCAGCGTTGAATATACAGGAACAGATACGCAGTATTTT.

About this clone: Additional DNA sequences in this sample encode the identical CDR3. This chain connects TRBV6-1 to TRBJ1-5; TRBD1 might be the D (5 bases). CDR1 MNHNS and CDR2 SASEGT come from the germline V gene. The V end was cut by 5 bases, the J end by 8 bases, with 13 bases between. The length of the CDR3 is 13 residues. For the CDR3, the DNA is TGTGCCAGCAGTACGACGGGGGATGAGCCCCAGCATTTT. Translated: CASSTTGDEPQHF.